Each of the 16 T cell receptor beta chains below was sequenced from the same sample in a study of T cell repertoires in cytomegalovirus infection. TCRdb re-called the reads with MiXCR, one entry per CDR3 protein. The sample holds 100,000 to 150,000 distinct CDR3 sequences, more than 7% seen once. Sequenced input: PBMCs. The receptors shown here come from a human donor in good health (CMV status not recorded). Some clones in this sample may be carry-over from other donors' samples.

This clonotype was picked up many times. This sequence joins TRBV7-2 and TRBJ1-1; no reliable D call. With 2 bases removed from V and 0 bases from J, the gap between germline ends came to 10 bases. The germline CDR1 and CDR2 sequences are SGHTA and FQGNSA. This CDR3 contains 15 residues. The CDR3: CASSLILDLNTEAFF. In DNA form, the CDR3 reads TGTGCCAGCAGCTTAATCCTGGACCTGAACACTGAAGCTTTCTTT.

This clonotype came up a few times. This chain joins TRBV2 and TRBJ2-2; D perhaps matches TRBD2 (6 bases). The CDR3 consists of 14 residues. V was pared by 1 base and J by 5 bases, with 8 bases between. The germline gives CDR1 SNHLY, CDR2 FYNNEI. CDR3 sequence: CASSEVRGTGELFF. As DNA, the CDR3 is TGTGCCAGCAGTGAAGTTCGGGGGACCGGGGAGCTGTTTTTT.

This clonotype was counted at least ten times. The chain employs TRBV7-2 and TRBJ1-1, with D unclear. CDR3 length: 11 amino acids. Trimming left V 5 bases short and J 9 bases short, with 10 bases between. Germline lookup yields CDR1 SGHTA and CDR2 FQGNSA. The CDR3, as DNA: TGTGCCAGCAGCCGTGGAAGGCAAGCTTTCTTT. Its translation: CASSRGRQAFF.

There are many counts of this clonotype. The chain carries TRBV7-8 and TRBJ1-5; no reliable D call. The germline gives CDR1 SGHVS, CDR2 FQNEAQ. With 4 bases removed from V and 3 bases from J, the gap between germline ends came to 7 bases. This CDR3 region has 13 residues. The CDR3 loop reads CASSWDHNQPQHF. In DNA, the CDR3 is TGTGCCAGCAGCTGGGATCACAATCAGCCCCAGCATTTT.

Many counts were recorded for this clonotype. This sequence joins TRBV20-1 and TRBJ2-3; D possibly uses TRBD1 or TRBD2 (5 bases each). CDR3 length equals 15 residues. CDR1 and CDR2 (germline): DFQATT, SNEGSKA (reference sequence). With 4 bases removed from V and 5 bases from J, the gap between germline ends came to 19 bases. CDR3 coding DNA: TGCAGTGCTAACCCGGGACCCCCGAGGGAAGATACGCAGTATTTT. Its protein is CSANPGPPREDTQYF.

This clonotype showed up just a few times. The rearrangement joins TRBV7-7 to TRBJ2-5, with D perhaps being TRBD1 or TRBD2 (5 bases each). Germline CDR1 is SSHAT and CDR2 is FNYEAQ (reference sequence). The CDR3 is made up of 16 amino acids. Deletions cut 5 bases from V and 4 bases from J, with 20 bases between. The CDR3 loop is CASSSTGTPDRETQYF. The CDR3 nucleotides are TGTGCCAGCAGCAGCACCGGGACCCCGGACCGAGAGACCCAGTACTTC.

At least ten counts were recorded for this clonotype. At one boundary the junction diverges from the germline segment, which might be a read error. V usage is TRBV5-1 and J usage is TRBJ1-1; no definite D call. The CDR3 runs 13 residues. Per the germline V gene, CDR1 is SGHRS and CDR2 is YFSETQ. The CDR3 is CASSFGGNTEAFF. As DNA, the CDR3 is TGTGCCAGCAGTTTCGGCGGGAACACTGAAGCTTTCTTT.

The chain carries TRBV20-1 and TRBJ1-3, with D unresolved. The CDR3 contains 15 residues. The germline V gene encodes CDR1 DFQATT and CDR2 SNEGSKA (reference sequence). With 2 bases removed from V and 0 bases from J, the gap between germline ends came to 11 bases. CDR3: CSARSDGISGNTIYF. The DNA of the CDR3 is TGCAGTGCTAGATCGGACGGTATCTCTGGAAACACCATATATTTT.

Many counts were recorded for this clonotype. The chain couples TRBV12-3 or TRBV12-4 to TRBJ2-7, with D maybe TRBD1 (6 bases). Trimming stripped 6 bases from V and 2 bases from J, with 11 bases between. This CDR3 region has 13 residues. The CDR3 DNA reads TGTGCCAGCAGCGCCGGGACAACCTACGAGCAGTACTTC. Protein: CASSAGTTYEQYF.

This clonotype has ten or more counts. The chain employs TRBV7-3 and TRBJ2-1; D uncertain. This CDR3 is 12 amino acids long. V dropped 0 bases and J dropped 9 bases, with 6 bases sitting between them. The germline gives CDR1 SGHTA, CDR2 FQGTGA. Written as DNA, the CDR3 is TGTGCCAGCAGCTTAACAGGTAGTGAGCAGTTCTTC. Protein sequence: CASSLTGSEQFF.

In this sample, this clonotype turned up many times. The chain links TRBV2 to TRBJ1-4; D uncertain. CDR3 size: 15 residues. The germline gives CDR1 SNHLY, CDR2 FYNNEI. Between the trimmed V and J ends, which lost 11 bases and 7 bases, there was a span of 23 bases. The CDR3 here is CASGETQDLLEKLFF. In DNA form, the CDR3 reads TGTGCCTCCGGGGAGACGCAAGATCTTCTTGAAAAACTGTTTTTT.

This clonotype was picked up many times. The rearrangement uses TRBV12-3 or TRBV12-4 and TRBJ2-1; D remains ambiguous. Trimming pared 5 bases from V and 8 bases from J, leaving 10 bases between. This CDR3 has 12 amino acids. The CDR3 DNA is TGTGCCAGCAGTCCTTCGCTTCATGAGCAGTTCTTC. It is translated as CASSPSLHEQFF.

Ten or more counts support this clonotype. This sequence joins TRBV2 and TRBJ2-7; D is possibly TRBD1 (6 bases). Trimming shortened V by 6 bases and J by 3 bases, and 15 bases separated the two germline ends. There are 14 residues in the CDR3. Germline assignment: CDR1 SNHLY and CDR2 FYNNEI. CDR3 protein: CASRGVQGYYEQYF. The CDR3 coding sequence is TGTGCCAGCAGGGGGGTACAGGGCTACTACGAGCAGTACTTC.

This clonotype has a count of ten or more. This rearrangement joins TRBV4-1 to TRBJ2-1; TRBD2 aligns across 9 bases. Germline CDR1 MGHRA, CDR2 YSYEKL. This CDR3 is built from 17 residues. Unmatched junction bases numbered 13, after V lost 0 bases and J lost 10 bases. CDR3 amino acids: CASSQESQRGALGEQFF. The CDR3 nucleotides are TGCGCCAGCAGCCAAGAATCGCAGCGGGGGGCCCTTGGGGAGCAGTTCTTC.

This clonotype was detected ten times or more. The V call is TRBV7-2, the J call TRBJ2-3, with D possibly being TRBD2 (6 bases). This CDR3 contains 16 residues. V was cut by 1 base and J by 0 bases, with 11 bases left in between. Germline CDR1 SGHTA, CDR2 FQGNSA. CDR3 DNA: TGTGCCAGCAGCTTAGAGGCGGGGACTAGCACAGATACGCAGTATTTT. Translating gives CASSLEAGTSTDTQYF.

This clonotype was seen repeatedly, ten times or more. The CDR3 coding sequence is TGTGCCAGCAGCGGTCCCGTCGGGAATTCACCCCTCCACTTT. Its translation is CASSGPVGNSPLHF. This chain joins TRBV9 and TRBJ1-6; D is undetermined. V was cut by 3 bases and J by 7 bases, with 11 bases left in between. CDR1 and CDR2 from the germline V gene are SGDLS and YYNGEE. The CDR3 is 14 amino acids.